The source of this TCR beta chain is a study of blood T cells in healthy people across ages. Study results and caveats: Donor CMV status was unknown, possibly confounding expanded clonotype changes.

The second PCR ran about 7 to 12 cycles with a sample-barcoded 5' primer and J-beta primers. A single record per CDR3 protein comes from TCRdb applying MiXCR to the 5' RACE reads. The data hold over 1.5 million distinct CDR3 sequences, with less than 50% observed a single time. As for this clonotype: Its antigen is still unknown.

This sequence originates from a woman in her thirties or forties in good health. Sequencing used blood.

This CDR3 is CASSQPDREENEQFF. In DNA, the CDR3 is TGTGCCAGCAGCCAACCAGACAGGGAAGAGAATGAGCAGTTCTTC. The chain joins TRBV4-2 to TRBJ2-1; 7 bases match TRBD1. The CDR3 is made up of 15 amino acids. The germline gives CDR1 LGHNA, CDR2 YNFKEQ. J was trimmed by 7 bases and V by 2 bases; bases with no gene match: 8.